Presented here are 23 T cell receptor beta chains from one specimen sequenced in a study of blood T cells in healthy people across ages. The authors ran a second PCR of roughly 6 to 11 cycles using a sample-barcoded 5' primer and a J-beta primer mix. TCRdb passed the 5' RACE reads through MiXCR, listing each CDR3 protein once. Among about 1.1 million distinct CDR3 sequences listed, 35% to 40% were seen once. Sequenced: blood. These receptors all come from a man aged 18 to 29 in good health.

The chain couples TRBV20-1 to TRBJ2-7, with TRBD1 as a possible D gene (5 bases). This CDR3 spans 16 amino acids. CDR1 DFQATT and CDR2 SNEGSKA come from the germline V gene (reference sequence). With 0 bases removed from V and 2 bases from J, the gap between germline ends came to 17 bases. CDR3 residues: CSARDPGHLSTYEQYF. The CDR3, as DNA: TGCAGTGCTAGAGATCCCGGACACCTGTCTACCTACGAGCAGTACTTC.

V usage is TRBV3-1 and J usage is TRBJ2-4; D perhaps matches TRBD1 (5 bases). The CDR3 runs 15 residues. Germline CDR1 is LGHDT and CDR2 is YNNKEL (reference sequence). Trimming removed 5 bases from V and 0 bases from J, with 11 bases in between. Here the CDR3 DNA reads TGTGCCAGCAGCTACCAGGGTTTAGCCAAAAACATTCAGTACTTC. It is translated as CASSYQGLAKNIQYF.

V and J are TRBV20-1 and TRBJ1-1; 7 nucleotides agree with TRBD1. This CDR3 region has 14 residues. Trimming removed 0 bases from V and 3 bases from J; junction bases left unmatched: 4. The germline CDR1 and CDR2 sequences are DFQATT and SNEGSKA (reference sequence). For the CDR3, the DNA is TGCAGTGCTAGAGATTCACAGGGGTACACTGAAGCTTTCTTT. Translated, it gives CSARDSQGYTEAFF.

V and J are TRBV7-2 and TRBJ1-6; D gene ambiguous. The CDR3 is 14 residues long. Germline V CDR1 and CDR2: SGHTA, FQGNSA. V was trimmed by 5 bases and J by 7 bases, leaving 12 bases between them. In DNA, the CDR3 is TGTGCCAGCAGCGTACTGGGGTTCAATTCACCCCTCCACTTT. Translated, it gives CASSVLGFNSPLHF.

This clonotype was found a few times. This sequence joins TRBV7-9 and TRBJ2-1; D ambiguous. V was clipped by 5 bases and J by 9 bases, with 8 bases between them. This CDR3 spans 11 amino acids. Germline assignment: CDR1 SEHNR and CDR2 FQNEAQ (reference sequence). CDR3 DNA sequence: TGTGCCAGCAGCCCCGCTGGTGAGCAGTTCTTC. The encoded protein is CASSPAGEQFF.

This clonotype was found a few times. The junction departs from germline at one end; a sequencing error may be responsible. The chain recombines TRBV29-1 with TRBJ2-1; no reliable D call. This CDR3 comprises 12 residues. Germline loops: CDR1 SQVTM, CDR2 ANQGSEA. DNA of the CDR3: TGCGGCGTTCTGGGATCGTACAATGAGCAGTTCTTC. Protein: CGVLGSYNEQFF.

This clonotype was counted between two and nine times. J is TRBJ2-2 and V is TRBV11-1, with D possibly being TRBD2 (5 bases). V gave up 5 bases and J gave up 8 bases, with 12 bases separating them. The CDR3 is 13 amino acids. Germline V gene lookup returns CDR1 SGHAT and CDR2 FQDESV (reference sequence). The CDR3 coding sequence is TGTGCCAGCAGCGTAGACTACATGGGGGAGCTGTTTTTT. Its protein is CASSVDYMGELFF.

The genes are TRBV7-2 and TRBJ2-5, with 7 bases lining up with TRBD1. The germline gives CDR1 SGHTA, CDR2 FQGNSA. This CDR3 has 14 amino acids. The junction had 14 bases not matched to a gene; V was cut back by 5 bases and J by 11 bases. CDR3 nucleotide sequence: TGTGCCAGCAGCATACCGGGACAGCCCAATGAGCAGTACTTC. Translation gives CASSIPGQPNEQYF. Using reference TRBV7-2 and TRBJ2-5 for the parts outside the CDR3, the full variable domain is GAGVSQSPSNKVTEKGKDVELRCDPISGHTALYWYRQSLGQGLEFLIYFQGNSAPDKSGLPSDRFSAERTGGSVSTLTIQRTQQEDSAVYLCASSIPGQPNEQYFGPGTRLLVL.

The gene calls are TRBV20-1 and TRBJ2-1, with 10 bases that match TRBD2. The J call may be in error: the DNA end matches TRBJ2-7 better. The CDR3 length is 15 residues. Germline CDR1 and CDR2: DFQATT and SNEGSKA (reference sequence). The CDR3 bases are TGCAGTGCTAGTTATTCAGCGGGGGGGCGCGATGAGCAGTACTTC. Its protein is CSASYSAGGRDEQYF.

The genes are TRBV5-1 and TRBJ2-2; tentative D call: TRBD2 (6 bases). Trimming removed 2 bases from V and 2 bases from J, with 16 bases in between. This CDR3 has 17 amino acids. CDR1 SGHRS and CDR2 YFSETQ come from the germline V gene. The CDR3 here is CASSFGGLIPNTGELFF. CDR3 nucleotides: TGCGCCAGCAGCTTCGGGGGACTGATCCCCAACACCGGGGAGCTGTTTTTT.

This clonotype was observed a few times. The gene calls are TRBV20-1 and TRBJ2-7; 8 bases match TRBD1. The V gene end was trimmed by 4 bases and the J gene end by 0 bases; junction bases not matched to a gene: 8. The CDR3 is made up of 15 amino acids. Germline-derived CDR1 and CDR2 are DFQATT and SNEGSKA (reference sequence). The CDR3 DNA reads TGCAGTGCTAATATCAGGGGGCGAACCTCCTACGAGCAGTACTTC. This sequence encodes CSANIRGRTSYEQYF.

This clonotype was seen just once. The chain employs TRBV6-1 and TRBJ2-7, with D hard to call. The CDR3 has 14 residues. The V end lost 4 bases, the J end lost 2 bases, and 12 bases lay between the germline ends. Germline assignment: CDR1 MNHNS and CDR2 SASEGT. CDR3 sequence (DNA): TGTGCCAGCAGTGTGGAGACAACAGCCTACGAGCAGTACTTC. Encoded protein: CASSVETTAYEQYF.

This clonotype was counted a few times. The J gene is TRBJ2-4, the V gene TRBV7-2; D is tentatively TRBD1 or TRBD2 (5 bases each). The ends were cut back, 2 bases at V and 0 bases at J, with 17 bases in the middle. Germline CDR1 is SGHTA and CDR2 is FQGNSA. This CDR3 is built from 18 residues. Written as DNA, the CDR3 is TGTGCCAGCAGCTTAATCTTAGGGACCGGGCTAGCCAAAAACATTCAGTACTTC. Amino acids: CASSLILGTGLAKNIQYF.

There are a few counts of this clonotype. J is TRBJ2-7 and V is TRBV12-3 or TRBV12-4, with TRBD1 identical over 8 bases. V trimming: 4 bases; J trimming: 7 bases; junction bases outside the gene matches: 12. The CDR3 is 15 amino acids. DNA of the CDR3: TGTGCCAGCAGTTCCGCAGGGGGCCAGGTAAATGAGCAGTACTTC. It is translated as CASSSAGGQVNEQYF.

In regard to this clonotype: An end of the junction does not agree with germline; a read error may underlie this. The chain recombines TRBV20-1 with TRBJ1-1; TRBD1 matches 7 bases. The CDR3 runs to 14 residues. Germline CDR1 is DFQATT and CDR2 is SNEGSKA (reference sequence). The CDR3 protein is CSASTGTENAEAFF. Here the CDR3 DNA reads TGCAGTGCTAGTACGGGGACAGAGAACGCTGAAGCTTTCTTT.

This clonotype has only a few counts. The CDR3, as DNA: TGTGCCAGCAGTCGGACTAGCGGGGGCGTCGACGAGCAGTACTTC. Translation gives CASSRTSGGVDEQYF. The chain recombines TRBV27 with TRBJ2-7, with TRBD2 matching 13 bases. The germline V gene has CDR1 MNHEY and CDR2 SMNVEV (reference sequence). V dropped 5 bases and J dropped 5; count of bases not matched to a gene: 6. CDR3 length: 15 residues.

Here the CDR3 DNA reads TGTGCCAGCACTAGACGAGCAGGCACAGATACGCAGTATTTT. Its translation: CASTRRAGTDTQYF. J is TRBJ2-3 and V is TRBV2; no clear D. Germline values: CDR1 SNHLY, CDR2 FYNNEI. The CDR3 loop spans 14 amino acids. Trimming took off 7 bases at V and 1 base at J, with 12 bases between the two ends. Combining the CDR3 with reference TRBV2 and TRBJ2-3 gives the whole variable domain EPEVTQTPSHQVTQMGQEVILRCVPISNHLYFYWYRQILGQKVEFLVSFYNNEISEKSEIFDDQFSVERPDGSNFTLKIRSTKLEDSAMYFCASTRRAGTDTQYFGPGTRLTVL.

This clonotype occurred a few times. CDR3: CASSSDRRTGELFF. The CDR3 DNA is TGTGCCAGCAGTTCTGACAGACGCACCGGGGAGCTGTTTTTT. This chain uses TRBV12-3 or TRBV12-4 with TRBJ2-2; D might be TRBD1 (5 bases). V lost 4 bases and J lost 4, with 10 bases in between. This CDR3 is built from 14 residues.

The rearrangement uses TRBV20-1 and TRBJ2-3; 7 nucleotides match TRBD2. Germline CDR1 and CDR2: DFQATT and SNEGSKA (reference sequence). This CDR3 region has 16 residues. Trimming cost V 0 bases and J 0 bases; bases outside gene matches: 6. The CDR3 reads CSARDWGGFSTDTQYF. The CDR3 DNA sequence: TGCAGTGCTAGAGATTGGGGGGGGTTTAGCACAGATACGCAGTATTTT.

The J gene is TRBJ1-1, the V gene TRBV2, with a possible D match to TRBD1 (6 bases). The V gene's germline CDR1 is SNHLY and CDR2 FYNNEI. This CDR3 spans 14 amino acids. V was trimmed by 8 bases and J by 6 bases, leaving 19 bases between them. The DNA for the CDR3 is TGTGCCAGCCTAACACAGGGTAATGGTGCTGAAGCTTTCTTT. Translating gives CASLTQGNGAEAFF. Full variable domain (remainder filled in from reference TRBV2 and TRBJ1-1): EPEVTQTPSHQVTQMGQEVILRCVPISNHLYFYWYRQILGQKVEFLVSFYNNEISEKSEIFDDQFSVERPDGSNFTLKIRSTKLEDSAMYFCASLTQGNGAEAFFGQGTRLTVV.

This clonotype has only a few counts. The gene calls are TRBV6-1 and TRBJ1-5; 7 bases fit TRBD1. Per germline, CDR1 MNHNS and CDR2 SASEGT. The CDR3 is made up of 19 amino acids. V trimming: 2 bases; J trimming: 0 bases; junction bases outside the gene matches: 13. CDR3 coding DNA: TGTGCCAGCAGTGAAAGGCCAGGGGGGAGGTCGTATAGCAATCAGCCCCAGCATTTT. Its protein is CASSERPGGRSYSNQPQHF.

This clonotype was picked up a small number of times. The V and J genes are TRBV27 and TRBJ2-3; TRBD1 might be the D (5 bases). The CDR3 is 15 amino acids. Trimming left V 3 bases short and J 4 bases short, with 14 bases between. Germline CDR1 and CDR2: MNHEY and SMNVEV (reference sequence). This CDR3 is CASSLRQIPSDTQYF. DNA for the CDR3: TGTGCCAGCAGTTTGAGACAGATTCCGTCAGATACGCAGTATTTT.

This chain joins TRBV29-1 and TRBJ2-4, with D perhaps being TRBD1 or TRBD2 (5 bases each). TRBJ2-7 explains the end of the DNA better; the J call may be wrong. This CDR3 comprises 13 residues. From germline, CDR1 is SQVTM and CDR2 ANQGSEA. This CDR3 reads CSVLGGGHYEQYF. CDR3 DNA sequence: TGCAGCGTTTTGGGTGGGGGTCACTACGAGCAGTACTTC.